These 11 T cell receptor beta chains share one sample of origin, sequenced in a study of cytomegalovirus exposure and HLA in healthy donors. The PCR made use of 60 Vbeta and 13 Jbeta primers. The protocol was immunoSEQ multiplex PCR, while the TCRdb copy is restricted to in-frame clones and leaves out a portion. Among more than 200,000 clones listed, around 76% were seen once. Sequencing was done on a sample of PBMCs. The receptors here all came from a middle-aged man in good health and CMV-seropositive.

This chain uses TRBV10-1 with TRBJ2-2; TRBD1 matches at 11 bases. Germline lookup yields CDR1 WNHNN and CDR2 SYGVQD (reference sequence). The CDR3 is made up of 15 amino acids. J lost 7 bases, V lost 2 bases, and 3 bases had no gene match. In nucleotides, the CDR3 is TGCGCCAGCAGTGAGGCGGACAGGGGGCGCGGGGAGCTGTTTTTT. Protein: CASSEADRGRGELFF.

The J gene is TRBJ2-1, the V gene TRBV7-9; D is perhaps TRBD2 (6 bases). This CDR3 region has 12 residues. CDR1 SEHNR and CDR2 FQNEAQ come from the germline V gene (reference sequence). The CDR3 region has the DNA TGTTCCGTAGTCCGGGAGTTCGATGAGCAGTTCTTC. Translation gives CSVVREFDEQFF.

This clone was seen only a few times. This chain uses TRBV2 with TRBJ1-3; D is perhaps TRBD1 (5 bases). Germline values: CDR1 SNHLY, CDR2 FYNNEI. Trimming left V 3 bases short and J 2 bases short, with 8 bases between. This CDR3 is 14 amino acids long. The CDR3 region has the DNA TGTGCCAGCAGTGATCAGGGAACTGGAAACACCATATATTTT. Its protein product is CASSDQGTGNTIYF.

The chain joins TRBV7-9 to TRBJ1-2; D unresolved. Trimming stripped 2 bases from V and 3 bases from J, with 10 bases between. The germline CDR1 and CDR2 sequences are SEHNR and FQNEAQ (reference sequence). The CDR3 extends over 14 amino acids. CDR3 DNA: TGTGCCAGCAGCTTACTACGGAGGGACTATGGCTACACCTTC. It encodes CASSLLRRDYGYTF.

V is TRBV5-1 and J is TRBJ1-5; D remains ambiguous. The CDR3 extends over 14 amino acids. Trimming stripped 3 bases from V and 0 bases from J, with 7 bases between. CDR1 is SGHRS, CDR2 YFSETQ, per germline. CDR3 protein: CASSYDYSNQPQHF. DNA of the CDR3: TGCGCCAGCAGCTACGACTATAGCAATCAGCCCCAGCATTTT.

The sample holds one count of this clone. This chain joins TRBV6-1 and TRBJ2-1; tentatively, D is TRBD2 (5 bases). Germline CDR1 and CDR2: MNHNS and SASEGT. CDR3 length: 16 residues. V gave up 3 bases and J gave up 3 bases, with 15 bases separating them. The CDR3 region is CASSDPGINSYNEQFF. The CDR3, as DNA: TGTGCCAGCAGTGACCCGGGGATTAATAGCTACAATGAGCAGTTCTTC.

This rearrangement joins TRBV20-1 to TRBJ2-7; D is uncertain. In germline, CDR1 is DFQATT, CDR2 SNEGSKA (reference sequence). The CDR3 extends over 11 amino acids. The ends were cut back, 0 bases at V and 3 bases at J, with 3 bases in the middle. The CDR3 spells CSARDYYEQYV. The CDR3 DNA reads TGCAGTGCTAGAGACTACTACGAGCAGTACGTC.

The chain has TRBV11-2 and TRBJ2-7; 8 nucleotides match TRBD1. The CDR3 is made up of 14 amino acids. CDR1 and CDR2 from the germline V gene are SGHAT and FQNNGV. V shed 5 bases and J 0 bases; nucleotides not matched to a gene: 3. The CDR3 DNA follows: TGTGCCAGCAGCAACAGGGGGAGCTCCTACGAGCAGTACTTC. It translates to CASSNRGSSYEQYF.

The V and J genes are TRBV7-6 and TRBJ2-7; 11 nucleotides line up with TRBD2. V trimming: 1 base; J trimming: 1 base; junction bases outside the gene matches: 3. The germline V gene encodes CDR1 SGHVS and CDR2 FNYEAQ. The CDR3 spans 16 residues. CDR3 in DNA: TGTGCCAGCAGCTTAGAGACTAGCGGGACTTCCTACGAGCAGTACTTC. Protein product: CASSLETSGTSYEQYF.

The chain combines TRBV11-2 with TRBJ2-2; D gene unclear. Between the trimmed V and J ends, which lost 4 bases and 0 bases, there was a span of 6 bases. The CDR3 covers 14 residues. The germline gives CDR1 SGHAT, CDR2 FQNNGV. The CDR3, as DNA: TGTGCCAGCAGCTGGGCAGCGAACACCGGGGAGCTGTTTTTT. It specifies CASSWAANTGELFF.

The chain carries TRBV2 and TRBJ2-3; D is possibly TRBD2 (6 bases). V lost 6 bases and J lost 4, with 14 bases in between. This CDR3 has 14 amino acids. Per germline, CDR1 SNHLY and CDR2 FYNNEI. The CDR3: CASSRELGPDTQYF. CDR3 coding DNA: TGTGCCAGCAGCCGGGAGTTAGGACCAGATACGCAGTATTTT.